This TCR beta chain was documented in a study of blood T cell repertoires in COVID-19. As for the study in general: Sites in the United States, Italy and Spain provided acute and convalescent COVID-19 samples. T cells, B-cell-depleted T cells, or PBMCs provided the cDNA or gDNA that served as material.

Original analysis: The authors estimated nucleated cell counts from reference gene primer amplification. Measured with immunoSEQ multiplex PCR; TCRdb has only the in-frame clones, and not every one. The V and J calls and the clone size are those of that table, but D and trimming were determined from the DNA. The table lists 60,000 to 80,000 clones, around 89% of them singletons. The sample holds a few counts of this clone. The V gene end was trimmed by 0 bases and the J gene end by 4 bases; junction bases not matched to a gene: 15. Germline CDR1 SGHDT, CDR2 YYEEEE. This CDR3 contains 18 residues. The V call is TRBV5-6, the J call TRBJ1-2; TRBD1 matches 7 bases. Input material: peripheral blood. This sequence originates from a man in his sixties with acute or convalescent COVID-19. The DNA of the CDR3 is TGTGCCAGCAGCTTGGGTGGGACAGCATCAATTCAACTCTATGGCTACACCTTC. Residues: CASSLGGTASIQLYGYTF. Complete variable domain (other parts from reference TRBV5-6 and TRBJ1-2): DAGVTQSPTHLIKTRGQQVTLRCSPKSGHDTVSWYQQALGQGPQFIFQYYEEEERQRGNFPDRFSGHQFPNYSSELNVNALLLGDSALYLCASSLGGTASIQLYGYTFGSGTRLTVV.